This T cell receptor beta chain emerged from a study of blood T cells in healthy people across ages. PCR was performed a second time for about 7 to 12 cycles using a sample-barcoded 5' primer and a J-beta primer mix. TCRdb recomputed calls from the 5' RACE reads with MiXCR, one row per CDR3 protein. In the table there are some 1.6 million distinct CDR3 sequences, about 31% of which are singletons. With each sample, at least 5 micrograms of total RNA were extracted. The sample comprised blood. This sequence was found in a woman aged 25-40 years in good health.

The CDR3 region is CASSTDRGLKGADTQYF. The CDR3, as DNA: TGTGCCAGCAGTACGGACAGGGGGCTGAAGGGAGCAGATACGCAGTATTTT. The V gene is TRBV6-1, the J gene TRBJ2-3; 11 bases agree with TRBD1. J was trimmed by 4 bases and V by 5 bases; bases with no gene match: 11. Per the germline V gene, CDR1 is MNHNS and CDR2 is SASEGT. This CDR3 has 17 amino acids.